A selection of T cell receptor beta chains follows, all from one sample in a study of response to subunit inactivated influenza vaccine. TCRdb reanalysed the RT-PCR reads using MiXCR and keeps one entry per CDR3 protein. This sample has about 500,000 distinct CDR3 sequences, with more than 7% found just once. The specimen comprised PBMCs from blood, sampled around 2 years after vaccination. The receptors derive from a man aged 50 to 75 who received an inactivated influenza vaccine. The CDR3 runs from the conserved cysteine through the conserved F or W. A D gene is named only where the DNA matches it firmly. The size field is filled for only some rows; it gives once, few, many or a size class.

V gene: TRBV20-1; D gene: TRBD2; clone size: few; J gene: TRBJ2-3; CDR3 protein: CSASRTSGTTDTQYF; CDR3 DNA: TGCAGTGCTAGTAGGACTAGCGGGACGACAGATACGCAGTATTTT
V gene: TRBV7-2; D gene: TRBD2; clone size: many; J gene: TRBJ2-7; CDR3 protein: CASSLSTSGRAFEQYF; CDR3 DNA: TGTGCCAGCAGCTTATCGACTAGCGGGAGGGCCTTTGAGCAGTACTTC
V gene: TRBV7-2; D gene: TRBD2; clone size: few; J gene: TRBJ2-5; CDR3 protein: CASSYQRGQETQYF; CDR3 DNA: TGTGCCAGCAGCTATCAGCGGGGGCAAGAGACCCAGTACTTC
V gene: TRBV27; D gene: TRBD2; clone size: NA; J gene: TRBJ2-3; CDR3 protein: CASSLLFLGSGGLDTQYF; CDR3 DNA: TGTGCCAGCAGTTTACTCTTCTTGGGTAGCGGGGGGCTTGATACGCAGTATTTT
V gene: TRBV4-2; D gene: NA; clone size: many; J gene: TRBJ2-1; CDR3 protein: CASSQESNSYNEQFF; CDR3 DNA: TGTGCCAGCAGCCAAGAGTCGAACTCCTACAATGAGCAGTTCTTC
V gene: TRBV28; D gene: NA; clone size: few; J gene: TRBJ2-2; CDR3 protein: CASRRVVTGELFF; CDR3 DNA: TGTGCCAGCAGGAGAGTAGTAACCGGGGAGCTGTTTTTT
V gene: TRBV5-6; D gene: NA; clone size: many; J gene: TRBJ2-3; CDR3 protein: CASSPGAIDTQYF; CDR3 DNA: TGTGCCAGCAGCCCGGGGGCCATAGATACGCAGTATTTT
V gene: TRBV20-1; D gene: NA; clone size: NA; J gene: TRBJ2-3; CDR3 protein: CSARAPGSTDTQYF; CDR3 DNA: TGCAGTGCTAGAGCTCCGGGTTCAACAGATACGCAGTATTTT
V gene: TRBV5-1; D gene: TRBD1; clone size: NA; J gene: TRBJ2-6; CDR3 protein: CASSSGQGVSGANVLTF; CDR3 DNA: TGCGCCAGCAGCTCGGGACAGGGGGTCTCTGGGGCCAACGTCCTGACTTTC
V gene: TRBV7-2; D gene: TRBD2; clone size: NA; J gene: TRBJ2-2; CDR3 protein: CASSLIAGGPSTGELFF; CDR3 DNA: TGTGCCAGCAGCTTAATAGCGGGAGGGCCGAGCACCGGGGAGCTGTTTTTT
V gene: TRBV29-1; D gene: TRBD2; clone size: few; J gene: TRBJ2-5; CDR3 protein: CSVGMGSGGQETQYF; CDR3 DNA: TGCAGCGTGGGGATGGGTAGCGGGGGTCAAGAGACCCAGTACTTC
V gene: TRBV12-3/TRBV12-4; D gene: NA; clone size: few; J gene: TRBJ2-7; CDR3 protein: CASSFNAYEQYF; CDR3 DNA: TGTGCCAGCAGTTTTAATGCCTACGAGCAGTACTTC
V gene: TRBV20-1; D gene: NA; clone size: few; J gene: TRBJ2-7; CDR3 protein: CSGSPGSSENYEQYF; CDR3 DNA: TGCAGTGGGTCCCCCGGCTCTAGCGAGAACTACGAGCAGTACTTC
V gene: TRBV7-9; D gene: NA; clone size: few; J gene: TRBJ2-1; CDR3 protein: CASSLGGGPDEQFF; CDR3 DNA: TGTGCCAGCAGCTTGGGTGGGGGACCGGATGAGCAGTTCTTC
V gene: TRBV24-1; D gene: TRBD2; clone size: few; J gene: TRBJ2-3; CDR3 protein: CATSDLRSSGTSTDTQYF; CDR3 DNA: TGTGCCACCAGTGATTTGAGGTCTAGCGGGACTAGCACAGATACGCAGTATTTT
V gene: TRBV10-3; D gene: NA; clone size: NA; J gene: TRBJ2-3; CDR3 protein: CAIKEAGTDTQYF; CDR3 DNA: TGTGCCATCAAGGAGGCGGGAACAGATACGCAGTATTTT
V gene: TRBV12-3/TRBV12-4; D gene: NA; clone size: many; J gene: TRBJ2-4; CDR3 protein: CASSSYRDKNIQYF; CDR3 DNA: TGTGCCAGCAGCTCATACCGGGACAAAAACATTCAGTACTTC
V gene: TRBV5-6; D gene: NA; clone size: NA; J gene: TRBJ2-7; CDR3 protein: CASSRSRGIYEQYF; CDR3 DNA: TGTGCCAGCAGCCGTAGCAGGGGAATTTACGAGCAGTACTTC
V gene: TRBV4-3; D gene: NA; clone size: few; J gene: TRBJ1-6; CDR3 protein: CASSQGIGGSNSPLHF; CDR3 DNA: TGCGCCAGCAGCCAGGGGATCGGAGGATCCAATTCACCCCTCCACTTT
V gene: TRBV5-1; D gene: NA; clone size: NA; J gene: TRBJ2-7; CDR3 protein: CASSPDDLEQYF; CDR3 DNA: TGCGCCAGCAGCCCGGACGACCTCGAGCAGTACTTC
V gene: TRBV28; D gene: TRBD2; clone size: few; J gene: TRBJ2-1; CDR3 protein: CASSPTSGRINEQFF; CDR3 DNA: TGTGCCAGCAGTCCCACTAGCGGGAGGATCAATGAGCAGTTCTTC
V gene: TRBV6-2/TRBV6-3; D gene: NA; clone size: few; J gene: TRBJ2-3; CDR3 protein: CASSYKVPGTDTQYF; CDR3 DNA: TGTGCCAGCAGTTACAAGGTCCCTGGCACAGATACGCAGTATTTT
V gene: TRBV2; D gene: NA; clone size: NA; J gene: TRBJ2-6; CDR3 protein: CAITSTGTPGANVLTF; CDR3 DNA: TGTGCCATCACCTCAACCGGGACCCCTGGGGCCAACGTCCTGACTTTC
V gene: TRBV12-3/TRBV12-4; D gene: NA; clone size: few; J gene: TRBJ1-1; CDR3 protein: CASSFNFPETARF; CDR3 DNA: TGTGCCAGCAGTTTTAATTTTCCAGAAACGGCACGATTT
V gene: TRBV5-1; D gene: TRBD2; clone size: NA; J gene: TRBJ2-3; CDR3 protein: CASNPRGGRTDTQYF; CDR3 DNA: TGCGCCAGCAACCCCCGGGGGGGCCGAACAGATACGCAGTATTTT
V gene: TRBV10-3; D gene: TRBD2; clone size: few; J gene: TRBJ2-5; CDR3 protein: CAIGGGSGETQYF; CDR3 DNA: TGTGCCATCGGGGGGGGTTCTGGGGAGACCCAGTACTTC
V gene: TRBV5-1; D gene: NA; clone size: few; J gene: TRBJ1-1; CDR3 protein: CASRLGWFGDDTEAFF; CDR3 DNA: TGCGCCAGCAGGTTGGGGTGGTTTGGAGACGACACTGAAGCTTTCTTT
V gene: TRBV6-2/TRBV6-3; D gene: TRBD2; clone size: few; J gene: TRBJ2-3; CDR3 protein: CASSLLLLAGGLDTQYF; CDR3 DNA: TGTGCCAGCAGCCTTCTTCTTCTAGCGGGGGGTCTGGATACGCAGTATTTT
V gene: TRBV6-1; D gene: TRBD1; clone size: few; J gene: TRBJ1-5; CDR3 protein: CASSPGGLGNQPQHF; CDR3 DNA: TGTGCCAGCAGTCCAGGGGGTCTCGGCAATCAGCCCCAGCATTTT
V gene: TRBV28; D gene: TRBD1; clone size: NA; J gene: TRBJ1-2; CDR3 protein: CASSYRGLSYGYTF; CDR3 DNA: TGTGCCAGCAGTTACAGGGGGCTTAGCTATGGCTACACCTTC
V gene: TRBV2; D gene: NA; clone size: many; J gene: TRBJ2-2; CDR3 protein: CASRAGASRTGELFF; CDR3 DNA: TGTGCCAGCAGGGCAGGGGCTAGCAGGACCGGGGAGCTGTTTTTT
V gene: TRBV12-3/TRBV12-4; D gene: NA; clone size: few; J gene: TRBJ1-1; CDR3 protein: CASSLTAMNTEAFF; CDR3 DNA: TGTGCCAGCAGTTTGACAGCCATGAACACTGAAGCTTTCTTT
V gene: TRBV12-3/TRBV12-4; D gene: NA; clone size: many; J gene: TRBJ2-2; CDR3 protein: CASSFMGNTGELFF; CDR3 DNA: TGTGCCAGCAGTTTTATGGGGAACACCGGGGAGCTGTTTTTT
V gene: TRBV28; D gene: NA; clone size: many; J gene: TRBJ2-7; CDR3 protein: CASSFRDRYEQYF; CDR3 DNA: TGTGCCAGCAGTTTTAGGGACCGTTACGAGCAGTACTTC
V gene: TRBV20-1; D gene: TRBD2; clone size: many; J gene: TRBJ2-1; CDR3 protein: CSAERGAGEQFF; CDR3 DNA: TGCAGTGCGGAAAGGGGAGCGGGGGAGCAGTTCTTC
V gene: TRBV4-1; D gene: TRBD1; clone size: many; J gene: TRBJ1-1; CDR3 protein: CASSHPGGGGKAFF; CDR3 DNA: TGCGCCAGCAGCCATCCCGGGGGAGGGGGCAAAGCTTTCTTT
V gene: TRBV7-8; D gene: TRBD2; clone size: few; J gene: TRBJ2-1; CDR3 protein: CASSTPGAGASGEQFF; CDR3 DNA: TGTGCCAGCAGCACCCCGGGAGCGGGGGCCTCGGGTGAGCAGTTCTTC